This T cell receptor beta chain was observed in a study of blood T cells in healthy people across ages. For this clonotype: The target antigen is unknown.

Together with a sample-barcoded 5' primer, a J-beta primer mix was included in a second PCR lasting roughly 6 to 12 cycles. Via MiXCR, TCRdb re-called the 5' RACE reads, giving one row per CDR3 protein. Of about 570,000 distinct CDR3 sequences listed, about 25% are singletons. V was pared by 6 bases and J by 2 bases, with 10 bases of the junction left unmatched. In germline, CDR1 is DFQATT, CDR2 SNEGSKA (reference sequence). This CDR3 has 14 amino acids. Whole-study results and caveats: Roughly linear age-related decline in beta diversity appeared, significant by age around 38. The donors' CMV status was not determined, possibly confounding changes in expanded clonotypes. Unsorted PBMCs blocked a conclusive comparison of naive and antigen-experienced cells.

The rearrangement links TRBV20-1 to TRBJ2-7; 7 nucleotides agree with TRBD1. Sequences were obtained from blood. The source is a woman aged 70-85 years in good health. Written as DNA, the CDR3 is TGCAGTGCCAAGAGACAGGGTTCTACCTACGAGCAGTACTTC. Translated: CSAKRQGSTYEQYF.